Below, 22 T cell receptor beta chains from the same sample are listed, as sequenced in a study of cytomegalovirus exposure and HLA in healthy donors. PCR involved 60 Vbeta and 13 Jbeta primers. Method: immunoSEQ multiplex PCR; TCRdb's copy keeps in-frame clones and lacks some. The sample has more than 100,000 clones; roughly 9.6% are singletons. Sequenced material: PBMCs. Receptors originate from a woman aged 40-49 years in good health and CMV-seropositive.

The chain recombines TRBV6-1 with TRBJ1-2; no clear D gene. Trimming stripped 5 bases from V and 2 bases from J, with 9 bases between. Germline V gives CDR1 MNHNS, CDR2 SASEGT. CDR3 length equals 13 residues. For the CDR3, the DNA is TGTGCCAGCAGTATTACAGAAAACTATGGCTACACCTTC. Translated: CASSITENYGYTF.

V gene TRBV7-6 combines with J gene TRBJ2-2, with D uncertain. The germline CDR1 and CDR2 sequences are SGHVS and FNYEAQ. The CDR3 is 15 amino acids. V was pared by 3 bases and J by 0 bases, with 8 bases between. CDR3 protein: CASSFETANTGELFF. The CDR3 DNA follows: TGTGCCAGCAGCTTTGAAACAGCGAACACCGGGGAGCTGTTTTTT.

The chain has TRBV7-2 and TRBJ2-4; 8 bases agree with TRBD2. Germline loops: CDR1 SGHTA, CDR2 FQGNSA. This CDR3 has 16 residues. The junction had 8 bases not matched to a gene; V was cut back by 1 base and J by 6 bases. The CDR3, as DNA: TGTGCCAGCAGCTTAGAGGGCGGGGGGCCGGGAAACATTCAGTACTTC. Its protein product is CASSLEGGGPGNIQYF.

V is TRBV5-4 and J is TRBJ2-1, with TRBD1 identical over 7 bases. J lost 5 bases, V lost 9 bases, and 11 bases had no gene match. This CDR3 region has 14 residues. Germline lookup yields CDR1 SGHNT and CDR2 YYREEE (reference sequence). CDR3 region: CATREGDRDNEQFF. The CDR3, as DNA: TGTGCCACCAGAGAGGGGGACAGAGACAATGAGCAGTTCTTC. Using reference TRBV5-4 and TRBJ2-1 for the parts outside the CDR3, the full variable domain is ETGVTQSPTHLIKTRGQQVTLRCSSQSGHNTVSWYQQALGQGPQFIFQYYREEENGRGNFPPRFSGLQFPNYSSELNVNALELDDSALYLCATREGDRDNEQFFGPGTRLTVL.

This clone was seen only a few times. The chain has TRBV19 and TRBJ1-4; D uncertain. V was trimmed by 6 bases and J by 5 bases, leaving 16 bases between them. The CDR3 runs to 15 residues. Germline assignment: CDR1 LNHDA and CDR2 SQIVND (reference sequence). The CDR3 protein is CASSLGLSGNEKLFF. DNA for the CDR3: TGTGCCAGTAGCCTAGGACTATCAGGCAATGAAAAACTGTTTTTT.

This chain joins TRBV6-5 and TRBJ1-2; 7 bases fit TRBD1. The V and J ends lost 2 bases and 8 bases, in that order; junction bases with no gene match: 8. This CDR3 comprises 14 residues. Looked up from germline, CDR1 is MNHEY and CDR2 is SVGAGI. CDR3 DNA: TGTGCCAGCAGTTACGCGACAGGGTTAGGCGGCTACACCTTC. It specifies CASSYATGLGGYTF.

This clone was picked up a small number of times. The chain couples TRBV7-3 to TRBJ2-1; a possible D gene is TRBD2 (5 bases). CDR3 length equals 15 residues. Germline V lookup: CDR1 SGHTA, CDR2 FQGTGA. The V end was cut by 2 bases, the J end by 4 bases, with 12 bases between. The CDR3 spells CASSLLRTEYNEQFF. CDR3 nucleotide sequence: TGTGCCAGCAGCTTACTTCGGACTGAGTACAATGAGCAGTTCTTC.

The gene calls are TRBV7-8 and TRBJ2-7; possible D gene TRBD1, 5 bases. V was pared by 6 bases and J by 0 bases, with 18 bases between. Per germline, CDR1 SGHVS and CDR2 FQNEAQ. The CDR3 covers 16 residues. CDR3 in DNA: TGTGCCAGCAGGCCTGACAGATCCACCTCCTCCTACGAGCAGTACTTC. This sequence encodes CASRPDRSTSSYEQYF. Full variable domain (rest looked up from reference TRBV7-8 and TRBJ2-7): GAGVSQSPRYKVAKRGQDVALRCDPISGHVSLFWYQQALGQGPEFLTYFQNEAQLDKSGLPSDRFFAERPEGSVSTLKIQRTQQEDSAVYLCASRPDRSTSSYEQYFGPGTRLTVT.

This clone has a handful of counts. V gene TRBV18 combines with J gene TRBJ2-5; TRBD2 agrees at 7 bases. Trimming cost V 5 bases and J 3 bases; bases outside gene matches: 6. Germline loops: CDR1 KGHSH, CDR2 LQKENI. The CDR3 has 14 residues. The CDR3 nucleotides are TGTGCCAGCTCAAGGCTTGGGAGGGAAGAGACCCAGTACTTC. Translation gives CASSRLGREETQYF.

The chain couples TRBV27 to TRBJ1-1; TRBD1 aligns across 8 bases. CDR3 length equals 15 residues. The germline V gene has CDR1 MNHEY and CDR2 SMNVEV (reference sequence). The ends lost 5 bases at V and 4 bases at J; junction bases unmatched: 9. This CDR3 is CASSTLGTGRTEAFF. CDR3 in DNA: TGTGCCAGCAGTACCCTCGGGACAGGCCGCACTGAAGCTTTCTTT.

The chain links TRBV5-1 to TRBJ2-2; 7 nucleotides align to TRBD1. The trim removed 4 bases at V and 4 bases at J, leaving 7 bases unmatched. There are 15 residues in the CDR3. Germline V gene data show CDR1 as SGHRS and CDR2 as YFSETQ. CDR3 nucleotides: TGCGCCAGCAGCGTGTTACAGGGGCGCACCGGGGAGCTGTTTTTT. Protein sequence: CASSVLQGRTGELFF.

CDR3 coding DNA: TGCGCCAGCAGCCCCGGGGGGGTTGGAGATACGCAGTATTTT. Amino acids: CASSPGGVGDTQYF. The rearrangement joins TRBV5-1 to TRBJ2-3, with 8 bases aligning to TRBD2. The length of the CDR3 is 14 residues. Germline V gives CDR1 SGHRS, CDR2 YFSETQ. Trimming cost V 4 bases and J 5 bases; bases outside gene matches: 6.

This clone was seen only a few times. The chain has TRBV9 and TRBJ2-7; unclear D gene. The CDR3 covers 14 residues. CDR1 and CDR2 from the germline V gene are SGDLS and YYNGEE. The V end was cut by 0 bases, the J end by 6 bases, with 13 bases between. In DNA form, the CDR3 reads TGTGCCAGCAGCGTAGATGGTAGTGTGAGCGAGCAGTACTTC. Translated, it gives CASSVDGSVSEQYF.

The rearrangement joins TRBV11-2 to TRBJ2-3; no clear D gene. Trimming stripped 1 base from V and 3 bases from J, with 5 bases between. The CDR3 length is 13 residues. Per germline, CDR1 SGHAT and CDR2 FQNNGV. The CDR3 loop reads CASSLGLTDTQYF. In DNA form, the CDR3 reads TGTGCCAGCAGCTTAGGACTTACAGATACGCAGTATTTT.

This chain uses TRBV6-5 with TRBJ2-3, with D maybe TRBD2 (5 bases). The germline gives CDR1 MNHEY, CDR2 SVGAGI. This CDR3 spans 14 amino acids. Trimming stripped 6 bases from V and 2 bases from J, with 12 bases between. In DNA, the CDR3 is TGTGCCAGCAGAGGGAGACCCCCCACAGATACGCAGTATTTT. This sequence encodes CASRGRPPTDTQYF.

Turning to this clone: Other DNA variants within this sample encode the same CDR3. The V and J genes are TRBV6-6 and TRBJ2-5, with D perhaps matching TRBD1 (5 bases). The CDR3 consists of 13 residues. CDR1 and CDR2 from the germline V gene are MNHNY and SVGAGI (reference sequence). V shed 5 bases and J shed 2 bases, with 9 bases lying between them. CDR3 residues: CASSRDRQETQYF. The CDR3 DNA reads TGTGCCAGCAGTCGCGACAGACAAGAGACCCAGTACTTC.

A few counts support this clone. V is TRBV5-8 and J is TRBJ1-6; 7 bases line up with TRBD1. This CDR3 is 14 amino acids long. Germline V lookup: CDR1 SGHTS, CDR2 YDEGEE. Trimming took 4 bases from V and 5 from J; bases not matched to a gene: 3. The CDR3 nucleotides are TGTGCCAGCAGCATGGGACAGCATAATTCACCCCTCCACTTT. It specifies CASSMGQHNSPLHF.

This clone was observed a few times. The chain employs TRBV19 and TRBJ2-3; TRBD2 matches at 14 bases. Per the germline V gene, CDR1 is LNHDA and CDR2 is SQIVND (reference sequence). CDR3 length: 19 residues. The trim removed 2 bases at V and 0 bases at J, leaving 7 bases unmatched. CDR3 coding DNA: TGTGCCAGTAGTATAACCGGGACTAGCGGGGGAGGGAGCACAGATACGCAGTATTTT. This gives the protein CASSITGTSGGGSTDTQYF.

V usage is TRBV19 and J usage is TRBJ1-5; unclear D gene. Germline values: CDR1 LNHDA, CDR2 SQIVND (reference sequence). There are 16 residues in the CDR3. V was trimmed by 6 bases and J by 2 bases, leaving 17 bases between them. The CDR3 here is CASSRREGRGNQPQHF. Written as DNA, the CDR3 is TGTGCCAGTAGCAGGAGGGAAGGTCGTGGCAATCAGCCCCAGCATTTT.

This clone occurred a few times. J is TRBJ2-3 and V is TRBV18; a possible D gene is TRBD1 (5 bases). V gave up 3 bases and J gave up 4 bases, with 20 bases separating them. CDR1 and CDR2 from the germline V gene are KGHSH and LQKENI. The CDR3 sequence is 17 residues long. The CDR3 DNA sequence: TGTGCCAGCTCACCCCGGCAGGGATTTGGTGGCGCAGATACGCAGTATTTT. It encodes CASSPRQGFGGADTQYF.

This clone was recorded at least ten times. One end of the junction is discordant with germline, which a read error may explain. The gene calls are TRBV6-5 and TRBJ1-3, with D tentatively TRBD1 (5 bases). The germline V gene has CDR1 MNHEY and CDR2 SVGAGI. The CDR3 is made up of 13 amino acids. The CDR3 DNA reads TGTGCCAGCAGTCTCGGGCGTCAGGGTCCATTCGATTTT. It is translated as CASSLGRQGPFDF.

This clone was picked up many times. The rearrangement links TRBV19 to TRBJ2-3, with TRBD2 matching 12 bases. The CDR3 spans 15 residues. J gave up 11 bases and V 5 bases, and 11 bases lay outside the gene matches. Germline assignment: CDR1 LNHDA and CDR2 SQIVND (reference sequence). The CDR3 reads CASSGLAGGPTRQYF. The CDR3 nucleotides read TGTGCCAGTAGTGGCCTAGCGGGGGGGCCCACGAGGCAGTATTTT.